The 2 T cell receptor beta chains listed next were all sequenced from one sample in a study of cytomegalovirus exposure and HLA in healthy donors. Primers included in the PCR were 60 Vbeta and 13 Jbeta primers. The table came from immunoSEQ multiplex PCR; TCRdb's copy has only in-frame clones and leaves some out. The data contain 160,000 or so clones, roughly 75% of them singletons. Material for sequencing was PBMCs. The receptors shown here come from a man aged 35-49 years in good health and CMV-seronegative.

J is TRBJ1-1 and V is TRBV16; 9 bases are shared with TRBD1. Germline V CDR1 and CDR2: KGHSY, FQNENV. Germline trimming cut 4 bases from V and 4 bases from J; bases unmatched to any gene: 7. The CDR3 extends over 15 amino acids. In DNA form, the CDR3 reads TGTGCCAGCAGCCCACCCGGGACAGGGTTCACTGAAGCTTTCTTT. Translating gives CASSPPGTGFTEAFF.

Details on this clone: The junction and the germline gene differ at one end; a read error may be behind it. The DNA of the CDR3 is TGTGCCAACAGCTTGGTCCTTTGGACAGTCAACTCCTATAATTCACCCCTCCACTTT. Amino acids: CANSLVLWTVNSYNSPLHF. The chain has TRBV5-8 and TRBJ1-6; the D gene is possibly TRBD1 (6 bases). CDR1 and CDR2 from the germline V gene are SGHTS and YDEGEE. The CDR3 is 19 amino acids.